These 10 T cell receptor beta chains originate from one sample sequenced in a study of lymphopenia after photon versus proton radiotherapy (dated by TCRdb to the late 2010s). The receptor library was made with the immunoSEQ multiplex PCR assay. TCRdb retrieved this table from immuneACCESS and kept in-frame rearrangements only. Not all clones are present; in checked studies, unresolved V genes account for under half, and no reason is known for the remainder. This sample is represented by 37,000 or so clones; about 85% of them were singletons. Under 3.5% of the sample is held by the ten biggest clonotypes. This specimen consisted of peripheral blood, obtained from a patient treated with photon-based radiotherapy. The origin of the receptors is a man aged 45 to 65 with gastric cancer.

The chain joins TRBV25-1 to TRBJ2-6, with D tentatively TRBD1 or TRBD2 (6 bases each). Germline V gene sequence: CDR1 MGHDK, CDR2 SYGVNS. The V end lost 4 bases, the J end lost 2 bases, and 9 bases lay between the germline ends. The CDR3 has 15 amino acids. For the CDR3, the DNA is TGTGCCAGCAGTGGAGGGGGGACTGGGGCCAACGTCCTGACTTTC. Translation gives CASSGGGTGANVLTF.

The chain combines TRBV6-4 with TRBJ2-6, with D uncertain. Germline CDR1 is MRHNA and CDR2 is SNTAGT. Trimming cost V 5 bases and J 1 base, with 12 bases left between them. The length of the CDR3 is 16 residues. The CDR3 is CASSTDGNSGANVLTF. The CDR3 bases are TGTGCCAGCAGTACTGATGGGAATTCTGGGGCCAACGTCCTGACTTTC.

The chain couples TRBV25-1 to TRBJ2-5; the match to TRBD2 covers 7 bases. This CDR3 has 16 amino acids. Germline CDR1 is MGHDK and CDR2 is SYGVNS. With 3 bases clipped from V and 1 base from J, the junction kept 8 bases outside the gene matches. The CDR3 DNA is TGTGCCAGCAGTGACGCTAGCGGATCCCCCCAAGAGACCCAGTACTTC. Its translation is CASSDASGSPQETQYF. The entire variable domain, with the rest obtained from reference TRBV25-1 and TRBJ2-5, is as follows: EADIYQTPRYLVIGTGKKITLECSQTMGHDKMYWYQQDPGMELHLIHYSYGVNSTEKGDLSSESTVSRIRTEHFPLTLESARPSHTSQYLCASSDASGSPQETQYFGPGTRLLVL.

This rearrangement joins TRBV7-2 to TRBJ2-2; D remains ambiguous. Germline V CDR1 and CDR2: SGHTA, FQGNSA. The CDR3 covers 12 residues. V was pared by 4 bases and J by 5 bases, with 5 bases between. The CDR3 bases are TGTGCCAGCAGCTCCGATACCGGGGAGCTGTTTTTT. As protein: CASSSDTGELFF.

The V call is TRBV5-4, the J call TRBJ2-7, with D tentatively TRBD2 (6 bases). CDR1 and CDR2 (germline): SGHNT, YYREEE (reference sequence). Trimming left V 3 bases short and J 2 bases short, with 9 bases between. There are 13 residues in the CDR3. The CDR3 DNA is TGTGCCAGCAGCTCCGGGACTCCCTACGAGCAGTACTTC. Its translation: CASSSGTPYEQYF. The variable domain in full, completed from reference TRBV5-4 and TRBJ2-7, reads ETGVTQSPTHLIKTRGQQVTLRCSSQSGHNTVSWYQQALGQGPQFIFQYYREEENGRGNFPPRFSGLQFPNYSSELNVNALELDDSALYLCASSSGTPYEQYFGPGTRLTVT.

Within the sample, this clone is medium-sized. This chain uses TRBV10-1 with TRBJ2-7, with 12 nucleotides matching TRBD2. The CDR3 totals 15 residues. J was trimmed by 1 base and V by 2 bases; bases with no gene match: 0. Germline CDR1 and CDR2: WNHNN and SYGVQD (reference sequence). The chain's CDR3 is CASSETSGRSYEQYF. CDR3 nucleotides: TGCGCCAGCAGTGAGACTAGCGGGAGGTCCTACGAGCAGTACTTC.

This chain links TRBV2 with TRBJ2-3; no clear D. Germline V gene lookup returns CDR1 SNHLY and CDR2 FYNNEI. There are 11 residues in the CDR3. The V and J ends lost 7 bases and 8 bases respectively, with 10 bases between them. This CDR3 reads CASNGWGTQYF. CDR3 coding DNA: TGTGCCAGCAACGGGTGGGGTACGCAGTATTTT.

The chain has TRBV28 and TRBJ2-7, with D perhaps TRBD1 or TRBD2 (5 bases each). This CDR3 region has 14 residues. Trimming took 3 bases from V and 0 from J, leaving 9 bases between them. Germline V lookup: CDR1 MDHEN, CDR2 SYDVKM. CDR3 sequence: CASSFAGSSYEQYF. Written as DNA, the CDR3 is TGTGCCAGCAGTTTCGCAGGGAGCTCCTACGAGCAGTACTTC.

The chain combines TRBV7-2 with TRBJ2-1; no reliable D call. V lost 2 bases and J lost 2, with 1 base in between. CDR3 length: 12 residues. CDR1 SGHTA and CDR2 FQGNSA come from the germline V gene. CDR3 sequence (DNA): TGTGCCAGCAGCTTAACCTACAATGAGCAGTTCTTC. Protein product: CASSLTYNEQFF.

In this sample, this clone turned up a few times. The chain employs TRBV10-3 and TRBJ2-1; D uncertain. Trimming left V 4 bases short and J 5 bases short, with 3 bases between. CDR1 and CDR2 from the germline V gene are ENHRY and SYGVKD. The CDR3 length is 11 residues. The DNA for the CDR3 is TGTGCCATCAGTGCCGACAATGAGCAGTTCTTC. This sequence encodes CAISADNEQFF.